One T cell receptor beta chain is described in this entry. TCRdb's table, derived via immunoSEQ multiplex PCR, lists solely in-frame clones and lacks some. The table records some 71,000 clones, roughly 80% of them present only once. These data originate in a study of blood T cell repertoires in COVID-19. Background on the study: Samples of COVID-19 (acute and convalescent) were obtained from the United States, Italy and Spain. PBMCs, B-cell-depleted T cells, or T cells were the source of the cDNA or gDNA that made up the material.

The CDR3 sequence is 14 residues long. Trimming removed 3 bases at V and 4 bases at J, with 12 bases between. Germline V gene sequence: CDR1 LNHDA, CDR2 SQIVND (reference sequence). The TCR originated in a woman aged 70-85 years with acute or convalescent COVID-19. Sequenced: peripheral blood. The chain joins TRBV19 to TRBJ1-2; D gene ambiguous. CDR3 coding DNA: TGTGCCAGTAGTATTGGTCATAGGAGCTATGGCTACACCTTC. It translates to CASSIGHRSYGYTF.